The rows below give T cell receptor beta chains drawn from one sample of a study of blood T cell repertoires in COVID-19. Profiling relied on immunoSEQ multiplex PCR, and the TCRdb table lists in-frame clones only, not all of them. The profile covers roughly 53,000 clones, with approximately 84% appearing a single time and roughly 13% taken by the ten largest. The sequencing sample was made of peripheral blood. These receptors all stem from a human donor in a cohort sampled during active COVID-19. CDR3s include the opening cysteine and the closing phenylalanine or tryptophan. A D gene is named only where the DNA matches it firmly. Where a row states a size, it is once, few, many or the class of an expanded clone; other rows omit it.

abundance: .; j_gene: TRBJ2-7; d_gene: .; v_gene: TRBV7-2; CDR3aa: CASSPVLYEQYF; CDR3nt: TGTGCCAGCAGCCCTGTTTTATACGAGCAGTACTTC
abundance: .; j_gene: TRBJ2-5; d_gene: TRBD2; v_gene: TRBV18; CDR3aa: CASSPQRGVYQETQYF; CDR3nt: TGTGCCAGCTCACCACAGCGGGGGGTGTACCAAGAGACCCAGTACTTC
abundance: .; j_gene: TRBJ2-5; d_gene: .; v_gene: TRBV7-9; CDR3aa: CASSSSPTDPDEETQYF; CDR3nt: TGTGCCAGCAGCTCTTCCCCGACAGACCCGGATGAAGAGACCCAGTACTTC
abundance: .; j_gene: TRBJ2-7; d_gene: .; v_gene: TRBV6-1; CDR3aa: CASSVFGGRGESYEQYF; CDR3nt: TGTGCCAGCAGTGTATTCGGGGGGCGGGGAGAATCCTACGAGCAGTACTTC
abundance: once; j_gene: TRBJ2-1; d_gene: TRBD2; v_gene: TRBV7-2; CDR3aa: CASSRLAGGPGEQFF; CDR3nt: TGTGCCAGCAGCCGCCTAGCGGGAGGTCCCGGTGAGCAGTTCTTC
abundance: .; j_gene: TRBJ2-1; d_gene: TRBD2; v_gene: TRBV19; CDR3aa: CASSIPGREVNNEQFF; CDR3nt: TGTGCCAGTAGTATCCCCGGGCGGGAGGTAAACAATGAGCAGTTCTTC
abundance: once; j_gene: TRBJ1-4; d_gene: .; v_gene: TRBV4-3; CDR3aa: CASSQDRGEKLFF; CDR3nt: TGCGCCAGCAGCCAAGATCGGGGAGAAAAACTGTTTTTT
abundance: .; j_gene: TRBJ2-5; d_gene: .; v_gene: TRBV28; CDR3aa: CASSTFPGGGQETQYF; CDR3nt: TGTGCCAGCAGTACGTTCCCGGGGGGCGGACAAGAGACCCAGTACTTC
abundance: .; j_gene: TRBJ1-1; d_gene: TRBD1; v_gene: TRBV5-1; CDR3aa: CASSLSGGGKVPEAFF; CDR3nt: TGCGCCAGCAGCTTGTCAGGGGGCGGGAAGGTCCCTGAAGCTTTCTTT
abundance: .; j_gene: TRBJ2-5; d_gene: TRBD2; v_gene: TRBV4-1; CDR3aa: CASSQSTRTSPEGETQYF; CDR3nt: TGCGCCAGCAGCCAAAGTACTAGGACTAGCCCCGAGGGGGAGACCCAGTACTTC
abundance: .; j_gene: TRBJ1-2; d_gene: .; v_gene: TRBV7-8; CDR3aa: CASSARWVGQRGYGYTF; CDR3nt: TGTGCCAGCAGCGCCCGATGGGTGGGCCAACGGGGCTATGGCTACACCTTC
abundance: .; j_gene: TRBJ1-1; d_gene: TRBD1; v_gene: TRBV5-1; CDR3aa: CASSSGTAEAFF; CDR3nt: TGCGCCAGCAGCTCCGGGACAGCTGAAGCTTTCTTT
abundance: .; j_gene: TRBJ1-2; d_gene: .; v_gene: TRBV5-1; CDR3aa: CASSLAGNYGYTF; CDR3nt: TGCGCCAGCAGCTTGGCGGGGAACTATGGCTACACCTTC
abundance: .; j_gene: TRBJ2-1; d_gene: TRBD2; v_gene: TRBV3-1/TRBV3-2; CDR3aa: CASSQLAGGPNEQFF; CDR3nt: TGTGCCAGCAGCCAATTAGCGGGAGGGCCCAATGAGCAGTTCTTC
abundance: .; j_gene: TRBJ2-1; d_gene: TRBD2; v_gene: TRBV7-2; CDR3aa: CASSLWLAGNNEQFF; CDR3nt: TGTGCCAGCAGCTTATGGCTAGCGGGGAACAATGAGCAGTTCTTC
abundance: .; j_gene: TRBJ2-3; d_gene: TRBD2; v_gene: TRBV18; CDR3aa: CASSLSTSGGAEDTQYF; CDR3nt: TGTGCCAGCTCACTATCGACTAGCGGGGGGGCAGAAGATACGCAGTATTTT
abundance: .; j_gene: TRBJ2-3; d_gene: TRBD2; v_gene: TRBV11-2; CDR3aa: CASSLAGGRTDTQYF; CDR3nt: TGTGCCAGCAGCTTAGCGGGGGGGCGCACAGATACGCAGTATTTT
abundance: .; j_gene: TRBJ1-5; d_gene: TRBD1; v_gene: TRBV18; CDR3aa: CASSPYRDSQPQHF; CDR3nt: TGTGCCAGCTCACCCTATCGGGACAGTCAGCCCCAGCATTTT
abundance: .; j_gene: TRBJ2-2; d_gene: .; v_gene: TRBV7-3; CDR3aa: CASSLIARESTGELFF; CDR3nt: TGTGCCAGCAGCTTAATTGCGCGGGAAAGCACCGGGGAGCTGTTTTTT
abundance: .; j_gene: TRBJ1-1; d_gene: .; v_gene: TRBV2; CDR3aa: CATTVEGTEAFF; CDR3nt: TGTGCCACCACGGTAGAGGGCACTGAAGCTTTCTTT
abundance: .; j_gene: TRBJ2-7; d_gene: .; v_gene: TRBV11-2; CDR3aa: CASTGSVPYEQYF; CDR3nt: TGTGCCAGTACCGGGAGCGTTCCTTACGAGCAGTACTTC
abundance: .; j_gene: TRBJ2-7; d_gene: .; v_gene: TRBV15; CDR3aa: CATSRQPGEQYF; CDR3nt: TGTGCCACCAGCAGGCAACCGGGTGAGCAGTACTTC
abundance: many; j_gene: TRBJ1-2; d_gene: .; v_gene: TRBV18; CDR3aa: CASSPGNYGYTF; CDR3nt: TGTGCCAGCTCACCCGGGAACTATGGCTACACCTTC
abundance: .; j_gene: TRBJ1-6; d_gene: TRBD1; v_gene: TRBV12-3/TRBV12-4; CDR3aa: CASSRQGHSPLHF; CDR3nt: TGTGCCAGCAGTAGACAGGGACATTCACCCCTCCACTTT
abundance: .; j_gene: TRBJ2-4; d_gene: .; v_gene: TRBV7-2; CDR3aa: CASSLEAGGAKNIQYF; CDR3nt: TGTGCCAGCAGCTTAGAGGCAGGAGGCGCCAAAAACATTCAGTACTTC
abundance: few; j_gene: TRBJ2-3; d_gene: TRBD2; v_gene: TRBV6-1; CDR3aa: CASGKAGGADTQYF; CDR3nt: TGTGCTAGCGGTAAAGCGGGGGGGGCAGATACGCAGTATTTT
abundance: .; j_gene: TRBJ2-1; d_gene: TRBD1; v_gene: TRBV4-3; CDR3aa: CASSKGTGGYNEQFF; CDR3nt: TGCGCCAGCAGCAAGGGTACAGGGGGCTACAATGAGCAGTTCTTC
abundance: .; j_gene: TRBJ2-1; d_gene: TRBD2; v_gene: TRBV30; CDR3aa: CAWKILAGAEQFF; CDR3nt: TGTGCCTGGAAGATACTAGCGGGGGCAGAGCAGTTCTTC
abundance: .; j_gene: TRBJ1-3; d_gene: .; v_gene: TRBV6-5; CDR3aa: CASSYDRTSGNTIYF; CDR3nt: TGTGCCAGCAGTTACGACAGGACCTCTGGAAACACCATATATTTT
abundance: .; j_gene: TRBJ2-3; d_gene: .; v_gene: TRBV5-1; CDR3aa: CASSQGGGSTDTQYF; CDR3nt: TGCGCCAGCAGCCAAGGAGGAGGGAGCACAGATACGCAGTATTTT
abundance: .; j_gene: TRBJ2-1; d_gene: TRBD2; v_gene: TRBV7-2; CDR3aa: CASSLGRGVSYNEQFF; CDR3nt: TGTGCCAGCAGCTTAGGGCGGGGGGTCTCCTACAATGAGCAGTTCTTC
abundance: .; j_gene: TRBJ2-1; d_gene: .; v_gene: TRBV5-1; CDR3aa: CASSLESTYNEQFF; CDR3nt: TGCGCCAGCAGCTTGGAGAGTACCTACAATGAGCAGTTCTTC
abundance: .; j_gene: TRBJ2-5; d_gene: TRBD2; v_gene: TRBV14; CDR3aa: CASSRQGRLGSGRRETQYF; CDR3nt: TGTGCCAGCAGCCGCCAAGGGCGCTTAGGTAGCGGGAGGAGGGAGACCCAGTACTTC
abundance: .; j_gene: TRBJ2-4; d_gene: .; v_gene: TRBV11-2; CDR3aa: CASSLTPQPQVF; CDR3nt: TGTGCCAGCAGCCTCACCCCTCAACCCCAGGTATTC
abundance: .; j_gene: TRBJ1-2; d_gene: TRBD1; v_gene: TRBV6-5; CDR3aa: CASSRTGTSYGYTF; CDR3nt: TGTGCCAGCAGTCGGACAGGGACGAGCTATGGCTACACCTTC
abundance: .; j_gene: TRBJ2-7; d_gene: .; v_gene: TRBV28; CDR3aa: CASSSMTTSLGYEQYF; CDR3nt: TGTGCCAGCAGTTCCATGACTACGAGTCTGGGCTACGAGCAGTACTTC
abundance: .; j_gene: TRBJ2-1; d_gene: TRBD1; v_gene: TRBV19; CDR3aa: CASSIIPGQGANEQFF; CDR3nt: TGTGCCAGTAGTATAATCCCGGGACAGGGGGCAAATGAGCAGTTCTTC
abundance: once; j_gene: TRBJ2-7; d_gene: .; v_gene: TRBV7-2; CDR3aa: CASSYQRGRDTSYEQYF; CDR3nt: TGTGCCAGCAGCTACCAGAGGGGCCGGGACACTAGCTACGAGCAGTACTTC
abundance: .; j_gene: TRBJ2-1; d_gene: .; v_gene: TRBV7-3; CDR3aa: CASSSQGGEQFF; CDR3nt: TGTGCCAGCAGCTCCCAGGGAGGTGAGCAGTTCTTC
abundance: .; j_gene: TRBJ2-5; d_gene: TRBD2; v_gene: TRBV9; CDR3aa: CASSVEGTIQETQYF; CDR3nt: TGTGCCAGCAGCGTAGAAGGGACTATCCAAGAGACCCAGTACTTC
abundance: .; j_gene: TRBJ1-4; d_gene: .; v_gene: TRBV19; CDR3aa: CASSSRTSNEKLFF; CDR3nt: TGTGCCAGTAGTAGTCGGACATCTAATGAAAAACTGTTTTTT
abundance: few; j_gene: TRBJ1-3; d_gene: .; v_gene: TRBV3-1/TRBV3-2; CDR3aa: CASSPPLQGNRNTIYF; CDR3nt: TGTGCCAGCAGCCCCCCTTTACAGGGAAATAGAAACACCATATATTTT
abundance: .; j_gene: TRBJ2-7; d_gene: .; v_gene: TRBV19; CDR3aa: CASSPSRTTNSYEQYF; CDR3nt: TGTGCCAGTAGCCCCAGCCGGACAACGAACTCCTACGAGCAGTACTTC
abundance: .; j_gene: TRBJ2-3; d_gene: TRBD1; v_gene: TRBV6-5; CDR3aa: CASSPQGFGTDTQYF; CDR3nt: TGTGCCAGCAGCCCACAGGGGTTTGGCACAGATACGCAGTATTTT
abundance: .; j_gene: TRBJ2-3; d_gene: .; v_gene: TRBV11-3; CDR3aa: CASSLGPTDTQYF; CDR3nt: TGTGCCAGCAGCTTGGGCCCCACAGATACGCAGTATTTT
abundance: few; j_gene: TRBJ1-1; d_gene: .; v_gene: TRBV2; CDR3aa: CASSDERGEAFF; CDR3nt: TGTGCCAGCAGTGATGAAAGGGGGGAAGCTTTCTTT
abundance: .; j_gene: TRBJ1-4; d_gene: .; v_gene: TRBV19; CDR3aa: CASSTGAGGEKLFF; CDR3nt: TGTGCCAGTAGTACAGGGGCGGGGGGTGAAAAACTGTTTTTT